Listed here are 21 T cell receptor beta chains from one sample, sequenced in a study of tumor and adjacent non-tumor tissue in lung cancer. No cell sorting was done before RNA was extracted from the tissue. A modified ARM-PCR protocol with three rounds of nested PCR amplified TCRbeta. MiXCR was run by TCRdb on the multiplex PCR reads, yielding one entry per CDR3 protein. The table has 200,000 to 250,000 distinct CDR3 sequences, roughly 70% seen once; the top ten hold roughly 24%. The specimen was lung tumor tissue. The receptors stem from a man aged 60 to 69 with non-small cell lung cancer.

This chain joins TRBV10-1 and TRBJ2-1; perhaps TRBD2 as D (5 bases). V was cut by 2 bases and J by 0 bases, with 11 bases left in between. This CDR3 has 16 amino acids. Per germline, CDR1 WNHNN and CDR2 SYGVQD (reference sequence). CDR3 residues: CASSEGGLGSYNEQFF. Here the CDR3 DNA reads TGCGCCAGCAGTGAGGGTGGACTTGGCTCCTACAATGAGCAGTTCTTC.

This clonotype was recorded at least ten times. The genes are TRBV6-5 and TRBJ2-1, with D possibly being TRBD2 (6 bases). CDR3 length equals 16 residues. Per the germline V gene, CDR1 is MNHEY and CDR2 is SVGAGI. V lost 5 bases and J 6 bases, leaving 20 bases between the germline ends. The CDR3 reads CASSRSGFLPTNEQFF. CDR3 in DNA: TGTGCCAGCAGTAGAAGCGGGTTCCTTCCTACCAATGAGCAGTTCTTC.

This clonotype occurred once. The rearrangement joins TRBV20-1 to TRBJ1-4; no reliable D call. CDR1 is DFQATT and CDR2 is SNEGSKA in the germline V gene (reference sequence). The ends were cut back, 2 bases at V and 11 bases at J, with 12 bases in the middle. The CDR3 covers 12 residues. CDR3 bases: TGCAGTGCTAGACCGGACCCTGACAAACTGTTTTTT. Protein: CSARPDPDKLFF.

On this clonotype: This is likely a read error, given that the CDR3 carries no conserved phenylalanine or tryptophan at its end. This sequence joins TRBV14 and TRBJ2-3; maybe TRBD2 (6 bases). This CDR3 comprises 18 residues. Looked up from germline, CDR1 is SGHDN and CDR2 is FVKESK. CDR3 in amino acids: CASSPGEVYNLYTDTQYY. The CDR3 DNA sequence: TGTGCTAGCAGCCCTGGGGAGGTTTACAATCTTTACACAGATACGCAGTATTAT.

This clonotype has only a few counts. The chain uses TRBV10-2 and TRBJ2-3; a weak D match, TRBD1 (5 bases). CDR3 length: 15 residues. The germline gives CDR1 WSHSY, CDR2 SAAADI. Deletions cut 3 bases from V and 0 bases from J, with 10 bases between. CDR3 nucleotide sequence: TGCGCCAGCAGTGACCTGACAGCAAGCACAGATACGCAGTATTTT. It translates to CASSDLTASTDTQYF.

As regards this clonotype: The junction differs from germline at one of its ends, possibly a read error. The V gene is TRBV20-1, the J gene TRBJ2-7; D is possibly TRBD2 (5 bases). CDR3 length: 15 amino acids. CDR1 and CDR2 from the germline V gene are DFQATT and SNEGSKA (reference sequence). The CDR3 coding sequence is TGCAGTACTAGAAGGTCCAGCGGTAGTCTGAGCGAGCAGTATTTC. It is translated as CSTRRSSGSLSEQYF.

The V and J genes are TRBV5-4 and TRBJ2-7; TRBD2 matches at 7 bases. V lost 4 bases and J lost 5; bases outside the gene matches: 6. Looked up from germline, CDR1 is SGHNT and CDR2 is YYREEE (reference sequence). The CDR3 runs 13 residues. CDR3 region: CASSIGLVHEQYF. The CDR3 DNA is TGTGCCAGCAGCATCGGACTAGTCCACGAGCAGTACTTC.

With respect to this clonotype: The junction shows a germline mismatch at one end, possibly a read error. V usage is TRBV29-1 and J usage is TRBJ1-2; 9 nucleotides line up with TRBD1. Germline CDR1 and CDR2: SQVTM and ANQGSEA. The CDR3 totals 16 residues. The CDR3 reads CCVDRGTGSFIYVYTF. The CDR3 nucleotides are TGCTGCGTTGATCGGGGGACAGGGAGCTTTATCTATGTCTACACCTTC.

This clonotype has more than one count but fewer than ten. The rearrangement links TRBV20-1 to TRBJ2-1; TRBD2 matches 9 bases. J gave up 8 bases and V 3 bases, and 14 bases lay outside the gene matches. This CDR3 spans 16 amino acids. Germline CDR1 DFQATT, CDR2 SNEGSKA (reference sequence). The CDR3 sequence is CSASGGRAQGYDEQFF. CDR3 in DNA: TGCAGTGCTAGCGGCGGGAGGGCTCAGGGGTACGATGAGCAGTTCTTC.

This clonotype was picked up many times. This chain joins TRBV6-1 and TRBJ1-2; perhaps TRBD1 as D (5 bases). Germline CDR1 and CDR2: MNHNS and SASEGT. The CDR3 is 14 residues long. With 6 bases removed from V and 7 bases from J, the gap between germline ends came to 18 bases. CDR3 nucleotide sequence: TGTGCCAGCAGCCAGGTGGGGGGTTCGGTTGGCTACACCTTC. It encodes CASSQVGGSVGYTF.

This clonotype showed up just once. This rearrangement joins TRBV4-3 to TRBJ2-3; weak D call: TRBD1 (6 bases). The length of the CDR3 is 16 residues. The V gene's germline CDR1 is LGHNA and CDR2 YSLEER. The V and J ends lost 0 bases and 6 bases respectively, with 16 bases between them. The CDR3 bases are TGCGCCAGCAGCCAAGACACAGGGACGCGAACGGATACGCAGTATTTT. It specifies CASSQDTGTRTDTQYF.

A remark on this clonotype: Relative to the germline gene, one junction end is altered; a read error may explain this. V is TRBV29-1 and J is TRBJ2-1; 10 bases line up with TRBD2. Germline-derived CDR1 and CDR2 are SQVTM and ANQGSEA. CDR3 size: 18 residues. CDR3 in amino acids: CSIEGGLARISSYNEQFF. For the CDR3, the DNA is TGCAGCATTGAGGGGGGACTAGCGCGCATCAGCTCCTATAATGAGCAGTTCTTC.

Concerning this clonotype: A much larger clone differs from this one at a single base, so this may be a read error. The V call is TRBV6-1, the J call TRBJ2-5; tentative D call: TRBD2 (5 bases). The CDR3 runs 14 residues. Trimming shortened V by 1 base and J by 2 bases, and 8 bases separated the two germline ends. Germline V CDR1 and CDR2: MNHNS, SASEGT. Here the CDR3 reads CASSEGAEQETQYF. The CDR3 DNA reads TGTGCCAGCAGTGAAGGAGCGGAGCAAGAGACCCAGTACTTC.

This clonotype was recorded at least ten times. DNA for the CDR3: TGTGCCAGCAGTGAAGCGCGTCGGGGAGCCGAGCAGTACTTC. Amino acids: CASSEARRGAEQYF. The chain combines TRBV6-1 with TRBJ2-7, with a possible D match to TRBD2 (5 bases). Per the germline V gene, CDR1 is MNHNS and CDR2 is SASEGT. The CDR3 covers 14 residues. Trimming shortened V by 0 bases and J by 6 bases, and 12 bases separated the two germline ends.

The table lists this clonotype with many counts. Here the CDR3 reads CASSFTGNYGYTF. CDR3 coding DNA: TGTGCCAGCAGCTTCACAGGGAACTATGGCTACACCTTC. This rearrangement joins TRBV7-9 to TRBJ1-2; possibly TRBD1 for D (6 bases). V was clipped by 3 bases and J by 2 bases, with 7 bases between them. CDR1 is SEHNR, CDR2 FQNEAQ, per germline (reference sequence). CDR3 size: 13 residues.

The chain uses TRBV20-1 and TRBJ2-7; weak D call: TRBD2 (6 bases). V was cut by 1 base and J by 3 bases, with 13 bases left in between. The V gene's germline CDR1 is DFQATT and CDR2 SNEGSKA (reference sequence). CDR3 length: 14 residues. The CDR3 nucleotides are TGCAGTGCTAGAGTGTGGACTAAGCACTACGAGCAGTACTTC. This translates into CSARVWTKHYEQYF.

The chain recombines TRBV6-2 or TRBV6-3 with TRBJ2-1, with a tentative D call TRBD1 (6 bases). Trimming removed 9 bases from V and 10 bases from J, with 22 bases in between. The CDR3 totals 14 residues. Per germline, CDR1 MNHEY and CDR2 SVGEGT. The DNA of the CDR3 is TGTGCCAGTACCGACTGGACAGCCCGCAACGAGCAGTTCTTC. As protein: CASTDWTARNEQFF.

Within the sample, this clonotype is medium-sized. The chain recombines TRBV11-3 with TRBJ2-5, with 7 bases matching TRBD2. Germline-derived CDR1 and CDR2 are SGHNT and YENEEA. The CDR3 covers 14 residues. The V and J ends lost 1 base and 2 bases, in that order; junction bases with no gene match: 1. CDR3 residues: CASSLGGLQETQYF. In nucleotides, the CDR3 is TGTGCCAGCAGCTTAGGGGGACTACAAGAGACCCAGTACTTC.

Comment on this clonotype: The conserved final phenylalanine or tryptophan is absent from the CDR3, which likely points to a read error. V and J are TRBV4-3 and TRBJ1-4, with 10 bases lining up with TRBD1. Germline CDR1 and CDR2: LGHNA and YSLEER. This CDR3 region has 17 residues. Trimming removed 1 base from V and 8 bases from J; junction bases left unmatched: 10. The CDR3 region has the DNA TGCGCCAGCAGCCAAGCCTTGACGGGACAGGGGAACGAAAAACTGTTTTTG. As protein: CASSQALTGQGNEKLFL.

This chain uses TRBV6-5 with TRBJ1-6, with 8 bases aligning to TRBD1. CDR1 MNHEY and CDR2 SVGAGI come from the germline V gene. V trimming: 4 bases; J trimming: 8 bases; junction bases outside the gene matches: 7. This CDR3 contains 15 residues. The CDR3 spells CASSSQGAGDSPLHF. As DNA, the CDR3 is TGTGCCAGCAGTTCTCAGGGGGCTGGGGATTCACCCCTCCACTTT.

A remark on this clonotype: At one of its ends the junction is not consistent with the germline gene, which may arise from a read error. The chain uses TRBV4-2 and TRBJ2-7, with TRBD2 as a possible D gene (6 bases). The germline CDR1 and CDR2 sequences are LGHNA and YNFKEQ. This CDR3 region has 15 residues. CDR3 coding DNA: TGTGCTAGCAGCCCTCCGGGACTGCACTACTACGAGCAGTACTTC. Translation: CASSPPGLHYYEQYF.